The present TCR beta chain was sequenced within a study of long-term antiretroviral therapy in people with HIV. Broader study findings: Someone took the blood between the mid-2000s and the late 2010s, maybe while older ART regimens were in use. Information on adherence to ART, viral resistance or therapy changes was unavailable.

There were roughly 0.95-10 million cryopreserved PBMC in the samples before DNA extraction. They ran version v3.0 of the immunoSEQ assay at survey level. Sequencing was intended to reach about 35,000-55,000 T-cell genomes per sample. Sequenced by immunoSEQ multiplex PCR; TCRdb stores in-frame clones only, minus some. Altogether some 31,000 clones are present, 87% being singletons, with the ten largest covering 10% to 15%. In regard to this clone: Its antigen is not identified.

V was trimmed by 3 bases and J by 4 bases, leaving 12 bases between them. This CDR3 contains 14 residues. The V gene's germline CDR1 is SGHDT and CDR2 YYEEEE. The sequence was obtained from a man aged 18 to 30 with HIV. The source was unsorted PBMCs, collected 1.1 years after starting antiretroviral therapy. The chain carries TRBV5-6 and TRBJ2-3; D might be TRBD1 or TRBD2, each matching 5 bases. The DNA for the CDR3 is TGTGCCAGCAGCTGGCCGACGGGGCCAGATACGCAGTATTTT. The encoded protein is CASSWPTGPDTQYF.